These 23 T cell receptor beta chains originate from one sample sequenced in a study of cytomegalovirus exposure and HLA in healthy donors. PCR involved 60 Vbeta and 13 Jbeta primers. The table came from immunoSEQ multiplex PCR; TCRdb's copy has only in-frame clones and leaves some out. Among about 160,000 clones, 75% to 90% were seen once, and the ten largest hold nearly 2%. The sample was PBMCs. Receptors were obtained from a woman aged 18-29 years in good health and CMV-seronegative.

This rearrangement joins TRBV19 to TRBJ1-2; 7 bases fit TRBD1. The CDR3 totals 12 residues. V dropped 6 bases and J dropped 7; count of bases not matched to a gene: 5. CDR1 is LNHDA, CDR2 SQIVND, per germline (reference sequence). The CDR3 region is CASREYRGGYTF. CDR3 bases: TGTGCCAGTAGGGAGTACAGGGGTGGCTACACCTTC.

V gene TRBV7-8 combines with J gene TRBJ2-5; no firm D call. The DNA end is more similar to TRBJ2-7, so the J call may be wrong. Germline V lookup: CDR1 SGHVS, CDR2 FQNEAQ. The CDR3 runs to 14 residues. DNA for the CDR3: TGTGCCAGCAGCCCTCGGGTCCTATCCTACGAGCAGTACTTC. Its protein product is CASSPRVLSYEQYF.

This chain uses TRBV5-6 with TRBJ2-5, with 7 bases fitting TRBD2. Losses at the gene ends were 0 bases for V and 0 bases for J; bases not matched to a gene: 5. Germline-derived CDR1 and CDR2 are SGHDT and YYEEEE. The length of the CDR3 is 16 residues. In DNA form, the CDR3 reads TGTGCCAGCAGCTTGGGCTGGGCGGGAGACCAAGAGACCCAGTACTTC. This translates into CASSLGWAGDQETQYF. Drawing the rest from reference TRBV5-6 and TRBJ2-5, the complete variable domain is DAGVTQSPTHLIKTRGQQVTLRCSPKSGHDTVSWYQQALGQGPQFIFQYYEEEERQRGNFPDRFSGHQFPNYSSELNVNALLLGDSALYLCASSLGWAGDQETQYFGPGTRLLVL.

V and J are TRBV28 and TRBJ1-5; 10 nucleotides line up with TRBD1. V lost 6 bases and J lost 1; bases outside the gene matches: 0. CDR1 and CDR2 (germline): MDHEN, SYDVKM. The length of the CDR3 is 14 residues. The CDR3, as DNA: TGTGCCAGCAGGGGACAGGGGAGCAATCAGCCCCAGCATTTT. Its translation is CASRGQGSNQPQHF.

This chain uses TRBV6-5 with TRBJ1-3; 8 bases align to TRBD1. The CDR3 totals 13 residues. Germline CDR1 is MNHEY and CDR2 is SVGAGI. The trim removed 5 bases at V and 4 bases at J, leaving 1 base unmatched. In DNA, the CDR3 is TGTGCCAGCAGTCAGGGGGCGGGAAACACCATATATTTT. Translating gives CASSQGAGNTIYF.

This clone is a singleton in its sample. This sequence joins TRBV2 and TRBJ2-5; the D gene is possibly TRBD1 (6 bases). Germline loops: CDR1 SNHLY, CDR2 FYNNEI. There are 14 residues in the CDR3. V lost 6 bases and J 2 bases, leaving 13 bases between the germline ends. DNA of the CDR3: TGTGCCAGCAGCGCAAGGACAGATCAAGAGACCCAGTACTTC. Translating it yields CASSARTDQETQYF.

Regarding this clone: Other DNA sequences in this specimen translate into the identical CDR3. The rearrangement joins TRBV27 to TRBJ1-2; the match to TRBD1 covers 7 bases. J was trimmed by 0 bases and V by 5 bases; bases with no gene match: 0. The CDR3 spans 13 residues. Germline V lookup: CDR1 MNHEY, CDR2 SMNVEV (reference sequence). The CDR3: CASSQGANYGYTF. The DNA for the CDR3 is TGTGCCAGCAGTCAGGGGGCTAACTATGGCTACACCTTC.

The chain links TRBV7-2 to TRBJ2-7; D possibly corresponds to TRBD2 (6 bases). Trimming shortened V by 5 bases and J by 5 bases, and 19 bases separated the two germline ends. The CDR3 runs 15 residues. The germline V gene has CDR1 SGHTA and CDR2 FQGNSA. This CDR3 is CASSPRAGKGHEQYF. CDR3 nucleotide sequence: TGTGCCAGCAGCCCTAGGGCGGGGAAAGGGCACGAGCAGTACTTC.

This rearrangement joins TRBV11-3 to TRBJ1-1; D gene unclear. This CDR3 contains 14 residues. V lost 2 bases, J lost 1 base, and 8 bases lay in between. Germline V gives CDR1 SGHNT, CDR2 YENEEA. In nucleotides, the CDR3 is TGTGCCAGCAGCTTAAATCAGCGGAACACTGAAGCTTTCTTT. It translates to CASSLNQRNTEAFF.

With respect to this clone: Other nucleotide sequences in the sample specify the same CDR3. The chain couples TRBV28 to TRBJ1-2; D is undetermined. CDR3 length: 12 amino acids. With 3 bases removed from V and 2 bases from J, the gap between germline ends came to 4 bases. CDR1 and CDR2 (germline): MDHEN, SYDVKM. CDR3 DNA sequence: TGTGCCAGCAGTTTCGGGAACTATGGCTACACCTTC. This gives the protein CASSFGNYGYTF.

This chain joins TRBV6-5 and TRBJ2-2, with TRBD2 identical over 7 bases. CDR3 size: 14 residues. J gave up 5 bases and V 7 bases, and 7 bases lay outside the gene matches. Germline V gives CDR1 MNHEY, CDR2 SVGAGI. CDR3: CASNGGRETGELFF. In DNA, the CDR3 is TGTGCCAGCAACGGCGGGAGAGAAACCGGGGAGCTGTTTTTT.

The chain recombines TRBV2 with TRBJ2-7; the D is unclear. Trimming cost V 8 bases and J 0 bases, with 17 bases left between them. This CDR3 is 15 amino acids long. Germline-derived CDR1 and CDR2 are SNHLY and FYNNEI. The CDR3 loop is CASQAETALSYEQYF. The CDR3 DNA reads TGTGCCAGCCAGGCCGAGACGGCCCTCTCCTACGAGCAGTACTTC.

The rearrangement links TRBV9 to TRBJ2-3, with 10 bases identical to TRBD2. V gave up 4 bases and J gave up 2 bases; unmatched junction bases: 4. The CDR3 has 15 amino acids. Germline CDR1 SGDLS, CDR2 YYNGEE. The CDR3 coding sequence is TGTGCCAGCAGCCTAGCGGGAGTTAACACAGATACGCAGTATTTT. Translation: CASSLAGVNTDTQYF.

The CDR3 bases are TGCGCCAGCAGCCCGGACTTAGGCTCCTACGAGCAGTACTTC. It is translated as CASSPDLGSYEQYF. The genes are TRBV5-1 and TRBJ2-7; D may be TRBD2 (5 bases). The V gene lost 4 bases and the J gene lost 0 bases, with 11 bases spanning the gap. The CDR3 loop spans 14 amino acids. Germline loops: CDR1 SGHRS, CDR2 YFSETQ.

The chain is built from TRBV7-7 and TRBJ1-2; 9 nucleotides line up with TRBD1. The CDR3 is made up of 14 amino acids. The V and J ends lost 5 bases and 5 bases, in that order; junction bases with no gene match: 6. In germline, CDR1 is SSHAT, CDR2 FNYEAQ (reference sequence). The CDR3 sequence is CASSRQGVPYGYTF. DNA for the CDR3: TGTGCCAGCAGCAGACAGGGGGTCCCATATGGCTACACCTTC.

This clone was counted a few times. The CDR3 DNA reads TGTGCCAGCTTGAGTGGACAGGGTAGAGGCTACACCTTC. Its protein product is CASLSGQGRGYTF. The chain links TRBV6-1 to TRBJ1-2; TRBD1 aligns across 8 bases. This CDR3 is 13 amino acids long. The V segment lost 8 bases and the J segment 8 bases; nucleotides outside the gene matches: 10. Per the germline V gene, CDR1 is MNHNS and CDR2 is SASEGT.

This clone appeared a single time. This chain links TRBV2 with TRBJ1-1; 7 bases are shared with TRBD1. J was trimmed by 3 bases and V by 4 bases; bases with no gene match: 11. The CDR3 loop spans 16 amino acids. The V gene's germline CDR1 is SNHLY and CDR2 FYNNEI. The CDR3 nucleotides read TGTGCCAGCAGTGCTCCCCCGGGACAGACCCACACTGAAGCTTTCTTT. Translating gives CASSAPPGQTHTEAFF.

J is TRBJ2-1 and V is TRBV15; TRBD2 aligns across 7 bases. The germline gives CDR1 LNHNV, CDR2 YYDKDF (reference sequence). The CDR3 has 18 amino acids. Trimming cost V 5 bases and J 4 bases; bases outside gene matches: 17. CDR3 residues: CATSVSALSGVPYNEQFF. The CDR3 bases are TGTGCCACCAGCGTATCAGCCTTAAGCGGGGTCCCGTACAATGAGCAGTTCTTC.

The chain recombines TRBV9 with TRBJ2-1, with TRBD2 matching over 10 bases. The CDR3 runs to 14 residues. V was pared by 5 bases and J by 8 bases, with 7 bases of the junction left unmatched. In germline, CDR1 is SGDLS, CDR2 YYNGEE. The CDR3: CASSASGRSDEQFF. The CDR3, as DNA: TGTGCCAGCAGTGCTAGCGGGAGATCGGATGAGCAGTTCTTC.

The chain combines TRBV1 with TRBJ2-7; the table names TRBD1, a call not compared with the DNA. TRBV1 is listed as a pseudogene. This CDR3 has 14 amino acids. This CDR3 reads CTSSPYRGAYEQYF. CDR3 nucleotides: TGCACCAGCAGCCCATACAGGGGGGCCTACGAGCAGTACTTC.

The chain is built from TRBV7-2 and TRBJ2-7; D is possibly TRBD2 (5 bases). Germline V lookup: CDR1 SGHTA, CDR2 FQGNSA. The CDR3 runs to 13 residues. Trimming removed 4 bases at V and 6 bases at J, with 13 bases between. CDR3 DNA: TGTGCCAGCAGCTCCGAAACTAGATCCGAGCAGTACTTC. This sequence encodes CASSSETRSEQYF.

The chain is built from TRBV5-1 and TRBJ2-5, with 10 bases identical to TRBD1. The CDR3 loop spans 15 amino acids. Germline V gives CDR1 SGHRS, CDR2 YFSETQ. The J segment lost 5 bases and the V segment lost 0 bases, leaving 4 bases of the junction unmatched. The CDR3 sequence is CASSLATGGAETQYF. The CDR3 DNA is TGCGCCAGCAGCTTGGCGACAGGGGGCGCGGAGACCCAGTACTTC.

The V call is TRBV4-1, the J call TRBJ2-6; D remains unclear. The CDR3 is made up of 19 amino acids. Per the germline V gene, CDR1 is MGHRA and CDR2 is YSYEKL. V lost 4 bases and J lost 0, with 19 bases in between. CDR3 bases: TGCGCCAGCAGCCCCGCCATTGATTTCTTCAGCTCTGGGGCCAACGTCCTGACTTTC. It yields the protein CASSPAIDFFSSGANVLTF.